The 7 T cell receptor beta chains below were found in one sample sequenced in a study of T cell repertoires in cytomegalovirus infection. Their antigen targets remain unknown. MiXCR, applied by TCRdb to the reads, yields one record per CDR3 protein. In the table there are about 350,000 distinct CDR3 sequences, approximately 30% of which are singletons. The sample consisted of cultured PBMCs, taken from culture after CMV antigen stimulation. These receptors all stem from a human donor in good health (CMV status not recorded). Some clones in this sample may be carry-over from other donors' samples.

Concerning this clonotype itself: A junction end diverges from the germline sequence, so it may reflect a read error. The chain uses TRBV7-6 and TRBJ2-1; D is unresolved. CDR3 length: 15 amino acids. Germline V CDR1 and CDR2: SGHVS, FNYEAQ. CDR3 residues: CASSLAGIGDNEQFF. CDR3 nucleotides: TGTGCTAGCAGCTTAGCCGGAATCGGCGACAATGAGCAGTTCTTC.

This clonotype was seen ten or more times. The chain employs TRBV6-1 and TRBJ2-5, with a tentative D call TRBD2 (5 bases). CDR3 length: 16 amino acids. Germline lookup yields CDR1 MNHNS and CDR2 SASEGT. Trimming took 0 bases from V and 1 from J, leaving 12 bases between them. CDR3 region: CASSEARATGQETQYF. The CDR3 DNA reads TGTGCCAGCAGTGAAGCGCGGGCTACTGGCCAAGAGACCCAGTACTTC.

V and J are TRBV6-1 and TRBJ2-1, with TRBD2 matching over 7 bases. This CDR3 comprises 14 residues. Germline V gene sequence: CDR1 MNHNS, CDR2 SASEGT. The ends lost 1 base at V and 7 bases at J; junction bases unmatched: 4. The DNA of the CDR3 is TGTGCCAGCAGTGAAGTTGGGGGGGAGAATGAGCAGTTCTTC. As protein: CASSEVGGENEQFF.

CDR3 amino acids: CASSLSPGLYSGNTIYF. The CDR3 DNA is TGTGCCAGCAGTTTAAGCCCGGGCCTATACTCTGGAAACACCATATATTTT. The chain employs TRBV28 and TRBJ1-3; D is unclear. This CDR3 is 17 amino acids long. V was pared by 2 bases and J by 0 bases, with 14 bases between. Germline V gene sequence: CDR1 MDHEN, CDR2 SYDVKM.

The chain combines TRBV4-1 with TRBJ2-4; 7 bases map to TRBD2. Germline V gene sequence: CDR1 MGHRA, CDR2 YSYEKL. Losses at the gene ends were 10 bases for V and 0 bases for J; bases not matched to a gene: 12. This CDR3 comprises 16 residues. CDR3 region: CATGRLPGIAKNIQYF. The CDR3 DNA is TGCGCCACCGGGAGGCTTCCGGGGATAGCCAAAAACATTCAGTACTTC.

The chain has TRBV5-6 and TRBJ2-1; 9 positions match TRBD2. This CDR3 has 15 amino acids. Looked up from germline, CDR1 is SGHDT and CDR2 is YYEEEE. The trim removed 6 bases at V and 8 bases at J, leaving 12 bases unmatched. The CDR3 spells CASNPSGNLDDEQFF. CDR3 sequence (DNA): TGTGCCAGCAACCCTAGCGGGAATCTTGACGATGAGCAGTTCTTC.

The table lists this clonotype with a few counts. This chain joins TRBV27 and TRBJ2-1; 16 nucleotides match TRBD2. The CDR3 length is 18 residues. Trimming took 8 bases from V and 1 from J; bases not matched to a gene: 8. Germline CDR1 reads MNHEY; CDR2 reads SMNVEV (reference sequence). This chain's CDR3 is CASRTGTSGRVSYNEQFF. The CDR3 nucleotides read TGTGCCAGCCGGACTGGGACTAGCGGGAGGGTTTCCTACAATGAGCAGTTCTTC.